The T cell receptor beta chain described here comes from a study of shared T cell receptors in the human thymus. CDR1 and CDR2 from the germline V gene are LGHNA and YSLEER. This CDR3 has 16 amino acids. V was clipped by 1 base and J by 0 bases; unmatched bases: 2. Libraries were prepared by immunoSEQ multiplex PCR; TCRdb keeps only in-frame clonotypes and omits some of them. This sample has 700,000 or so clones, with around 85% found just once. These data were also reused for a study on human thymus T cells. This second study notes: Donors were healthy Finnish babies undergoing corrective operations for congenital heart defects. The thymus was resected at corrective cardiac surgery. Apparent bias marked the V and J gene usage of thymic and blood repertoires. Thymic repertoires overlap heavily among unrelated individuals, related research has reported.

This sequence was found in a girl less than two years old with a congenital heart defect. Input material: thymocytes. This rearrangement joins TRBV4-3 to TRBJ1-5; 8 nucleotides agree with TRBD1. The CDR3 spells CASSQGQGYSNQPQHF. As DNA, the CDR3 is TGCGCCAGCAGCCAAGGACAGGGGTATAGCAATCAGCCCCAGCATTTT.